This T cell receptor (beta chain) originates from a study of shared clonotypes between healthy human individuals. About the research overall: CD8 memory received one plate per donor, CD8 naive two, CD4 memory three and CD4 naive three. Study-wide points: The sampled material consisted only of blood, and tissue repertoires are likely to differ. Though the depth was large, rarefaction showed that sorted-subset sequencing was incomplete.

Naive CD8 cells comprised CD45RO-negative, CCR7-positively selected cells, excluding terminally differentiated effector memory CD45RA+ cells. The CDR3 consists of 14 residues. CDR1 LNHNV and CDR2 YYDKDF come from the germline V gene (reference sequence). V lost 8 bases, J lost 0 bases, and 14 bases lay in between. The table came from immunoSEQ multiplex PCR; TCRdb's copy has only in-frame clones and leaves some out. This sample has hundreds of thousands of clones; 85% to 95% occur once, and the top ten carry around 0.11%. Turning to this clone: Antigen unknown.

This TCR was sampled from a woman younger than 45 in good health. This sequence joins TRBV15 and TRBJ2-7, with D possibly called TRBD1 or TRBD2 (5 bases each). Material for sequencing was naive CD8+ T cells sorted from blood. The CDR3 DNA reads TGTGCCACCGGCTCCGGGACCGTCTCCTACGAGCAGTACTTC. Its protein is CATGSGTVSYEQYF.